One sample yielded the 3 T cell receptor beta chains listed below, sequenced in a study of identical twins. TCRdb re-analysed the 5' RACE reads in MiXCR, keeping a single row per CDR3 protein. This table has just over 450,000 distinct CDR3 sequences, 13% to 15% appearing once. The sample was also linked to a second study, of yellow fever vaccine responses in identical twins.

Sequencing used CD4+ T cells sorted from blood. Source of these receptors: a woman aged 18-35 years in good health.

This clonotype has a handful of counts. The rearrangement joins TRBV5-5 to TRBJ2-2; no clear D gene. Germline V gene lookup returns CDR1 SGHKS and CDR2 YYEKEE (reference sequence). The CDR3 consists of 15 residues. V shed 2 bases and J shed 6 bases, with 14 bases lying between them. DNA for the CDR3: TGTGCCAGCAGCTTCGGTGTTACACAGTCCGGGGAGCTGTTTTTT. Amino acids: CASSFGVTQSGELFF.

This chain uses TRBV28 with TRBJ1-2; D not resolved. The length of the CDR3 is 13 residues. Germline CDR1 is MDHEN and CDR2 is SYDVKM. The V gene lost 7 bases and the J gene lost 2 bases, with 11 bases spanning the gap. The CDR3 protein is CASTNLRNYGYTF. The CDR3 region has the DNA TGTGCCAGCACCAATCTTCGAAACTATGGCTACACCTTC.

This chain uses TRBV5-6 with TRBJ2-2; the match to TRBD1 covers 11 bases. The V gene end was trimmed by 3 bases and the J gene end by 6 bases; junction bases not matched to a gene: 4. CDR1 is SGHDT, CDR2 YYEEEE, per germline. The CDR3 runs to 15 residues. The CDR3 loop reads CASSSDRGRSGELFF. The CDR3 DNA reads TGTGCCAGCAGCTCGGACAGGGGGCGTTCCGGGGAGCTGTTTTTT.